This passage covers 28 T cell receptor beta chains from one sample sequenced in a study of shared clonotypes between healthy human individuals. Only in-frame clones appear in the TCRdb table, and some are missing; sequencing was by immunoSEQ multiplex PCR. Of over a million clones in the sample, roughly 96% were seen once. Sample: naive CD4+ T cells sorted from blood. Subset of the sample: CD45RA+ positively selected. The receptors here all came from a young man in good health.

The chain joins TRBV14 to TRBJ1-3; tentatively, D is TRBD1 (5 bases). This CDR3 comprises 14 residues. The V and J ends lost 2 bases and 4 bases respectively, with 9 bases between them. Germline assignment: CDR1 SGHDN and CDR2 FVKESK. Here the CDR3 DNA reads TGTGCCAGCAGCCAAATAAACAGGGGAAACACCATATATTTT. Translating it yields CASSQINRGNTIYF.

This chain links TRBV7-8 with TRBJ1-5; 10 bases line up with TRBD1. V lost 5 bases, J lost 2 bases, and 6 bases stayed unmatched. The germline V gene has CDR1 SGHVS and CDR2 FQNEAQ. CDR3 size: 16 residues. CDR3 region: CASSRGDRGGNQPQHF. DNA for the CDR3: TGTGCCAGCAGCAGAGGGGACAGGGGTGGCAATCAGCCCCAGCATTTT.

This chain joins TRBV10-1 and TRBJ2-7; TRBD2 agrees at 11 bases. Germline trimming cut 5 bases from V and 5 bases from J; bases unmatched to any gene: 2. The CDR3 has 13 residues. The germline V gene has CDR1 WNHNN and CDR2 SYGVQD (reference sequence). CDR3 region: CASSKLAGDEQYF. CDR3 nucleotides: TGCGCCAGCAGTAAACTAGCGGGAGACGAGCAGTACTTC.

The V and J genes are TRBV6-1 and TRBJ2-7; D call uncertain. The length of the CDR3 is 14 residues. Trimming cost V 6 bases and J 0 bases, with 12 bases left between them. The V gene's germline CDR1 is MNHNS and CDR2 SASEGT. DNA for the CDR3: TGTGCCAGCAGACAGCAAGCGAGCTCCTACGAGCAGTACTTC. It specifies CASRQQASSYEQYF.

The chain has TRBV9 and TRBJ1-2, with TRBD1 identical over 7 bases. V dropped 4 bases and J dropped 0; count of bases not matched to a gene: 15. CDR3 length equals 18 residues. Germline CDR1 SGDLS, CDR2 YYNGEE. CDR3 residues: CASSPHTTGINSNYGYTF. The CDR3 DNA follows: TGTGCCAGCAGCCCCCACACGACAGGGATAAATTCTAACTATGGCTACACCTTC.

The chain combines TRBV15 with TRBJ2-1; 7 nucleotides match TRBD1. The CDR3 length is 18 residues. Germline assignment: CDR1 LNHNV and CDR2 YYDKDF (reference sequence). The ends lost 0 bases at V and 5 bases at J; junction bases unmatched: 13. This CDR3 reads CATSRDLGLRDSDNEQFF. CDR3 nucleotide sequence: TGTGCCACCAGCAGAGATCTCGGCTTGAGGGACAGCGACAATGAGCAGTTCTTC.

The chain couples TRBV29-1 to TRBJ2-5; D tentatively fits TRBD1 or TRBD2 (5 bases each). Germline CDR1 reads SQVTM; CDR2 reads ANQGSEA. V lost 8 bases and J lost 4, with 20 bases in between. The CDR3 consists of 14 residues. CDR3 sequence reads: CSFLPGRLGETQYF. The CDR3 coding sequence is TGCAGCTTTCTACCGGGACGGCTTGGAGAGACCCAGTACTTC.

The J gene is TRBJ2-4, the V gene TRBV6-1; the match to TRBD2 covers 8 bases. With 4 bases clipped from V and 1 base from J, the junction kept 9 bases outside the gene matches. There are 17 residues in the CDR3. From germline, CDR1 is MNHNS and CDR2 SASEGT. The CDR3 spells CASSGLAGSRAKNIQYF. The CDR3 bases are TGTGCCAGCAGTGGATTAGCGGGAAGCCGGGCCAAAAACATTCAGTACTTC.

This rearrangement joins TRBV19 to TRBJ2-2; TRBD2 aligns across 7 bases. V was clipped by 3 bases and J by 6 bases; unmatched bases: 10. CDR3 length: 16 residues. Germline CDR1 LNHDA, CDR2 SQIVND (reference sequence). The CDR3, as DNA: TGTGCCAGTAGTATTCGACTAGCTGGAGGGTCCGGGGAGCTGTTTTTT. Protein product: CASSIRLAGGSGELFF.

This rearrangement joins TRBV5-4 to TRBJ2-7, with D possibly TRBD2 on 5 matching bases. This CDR3 has 14 amino acids. The V end lost 4 bases, the J end lost 4 bases, and 15 bases lay between the germline ends. Looked up from germline, CDR1 is SGHNT and CDR2 is YYREEE (reference sequence). The CDR3 DNA sequence: TGTGCCAGCAGCACCGGGGATCCCCCTTACGAGCAGTACTTC. The encoded protein is CASSTGDPPYEQYF.

V usage is TRBV2 and J usage is TRBJ2-7; a weak D match, TRBD1 (5 bases). The germline gives CDR1 SNHLY, CDR2 FYNNEI. V was cut by 6 bases and J by 2 bases, with 8 bases left in between. This CDR3 has 12 amino acids. CDR3 DNA sequence: TGTGCCAGCAGACAGGCCGCCTACGAGCAGTACTTC. Translation gives CASRQAAYEQYF.

On this clone: Other DNA sequences in this specimen translate into the identical CDR3. The rearrangement links TRBV6-1 to TRBJ1-1; D possibly corresponds to TRBD1 (6 bases). Germline CDR1 MNHNS, CDR2 SASEGT. The germline V and J ends were trimmed by 6 bases and 4 bases, with 12 bases remaining between them. This CDR3 region has 13 residues. The CDR3 DNA reads TGTGCCAGCAGGCCGACAGGTGGCACTGAAGCTTTCTTT. This sequence encodes CASRPTGGTEAFF.

The chain combines TRBV5-1 with TRBJ2-5, with D tentatively TRBD2 (7 bases). Germline V lookup: CDR1 SGHRS, CDR2 YFSETQ. Deletions cut 4 bases from V and 1 base from J, with 14 bases between. The CDR3 runs 15 residues. CDR3 in amino acids: CASSRGGSGQETQYF. CDR3 coding DNA: TGCGCCAGCAGCAGGGGGGGTAGCGGCCAAGAGACCCAGTACTTC.

V and J are TRBV7-9 and TRBJ1-2; no clear D gene. Germline V gene data show CDR1 as SEHNR and CDR2 as FQNEAQ (reference sequence). Trimming stripped 5 bases from V and 7 bases from J, with 23 bases between. The CDR3 consists of 16 residues. CDR3 DNA sequence: TGTGCCAGCAGCCCATGGGGAGAGGGCCAAGTGAGTGGCTACACCTTC. Translated, it gives CASSPWGEGQVSGYTF.

This clone came up once. The chain is built from TRBV18 and TRBJ2-1, with D maybe TRBD1 (7 bases). The CDR3 covers 19 residues. Germline V gene data show CDR1 as KGHSH and CDR2 as LQKENI. V shed 0 bases and J shed 8 bases, with 26 bases lying between them. The CDR3 spells CASSPPYRGFSGAPDEQFF. The DNA of the CDR3 is TGTGCCAGCTCACCACCTTACAGGGGTTTTTCGGGGGCGCCCGATGAGCAGTTCTTC. Using reference TRBV18 and TRBJ2-1 for the parts outside the CDR3, the full variable domain is NAGVMQNPRHLVRRRGQEARLRCSPMKGHSHVYWYRQLPEEGLKFMVYLQKENIIDESGMPKERFSAEFPKEGPSILRIQQVVRGDSAAYFCASSPPYRGFSGAPDEQFFGPGTRLTVL.

This clone has only one observation. V and J are TRBV11-2 and TRBJ1-2, with D maybe TRBD1 (6 bases). The CDR3 contains 14 residues. Germline CDR1 reads SGHAT; CDR2 reads FQNNGV. Trimming removed 5 bases from V and 5 bases from J, with 15 bases in between. This chain's CDR3 is CASSGGRNEYGYTF. CDR3 coding DNA: TGTGCCAGCAGCGGGGGCCGAAATGAATATGGCTACACCTTC.

The chain is built from TRBV5-6 and TRBJ2-1; 7 nucleotides agree with TRBD2. Germline CDR1 SGHDT, CDR2 YYEEEE. CDR3 length: 18 amino acids. The trim removed 4 bases at V and 4 bases at J, leaving 17 bases unmatched. In DNA, the CDR3 is TGTGCCAGCAGCCTCGTCCTAGCGGAACCGTTTGATTACAATGAGCAGTTCTTC. It translates to CASSLVLAEPFDYNEQFF.

This chain connects TRBV13 to TRBJ2-1; 13 bases match TRBD2. Germline V lookup: CDR1 PRHDT, CDR2 FYEKMQ (reference sequence). The J segment lost 8 bases and the V segment lost 6 bases, leaving 4 bases of the junction unmatched. This CDR3 comprises 14 residues. For the CDR3, the DNA is TGTGCCAGCAGGCGGACTAGCGGGAGCTATGAGCAGTTCTTC. Its translation: CASRRTSGSYEQFF.

The V call is TRBV7-3, the J call TRBJ2-3; 9 nucleotides match TRBD2. V shed 6 bases and J 6 bases; nucleotides not matched to a gene: 10. CDR3 length: 15 amino acids. In germline, CDR1 is SGHTA, CDR2 FQGTGA. The CDR3 reads CASRRIAGDADTQYF. The CDR3, as DNA: TGTGCCAGCAGGAGGATAGCGGGAGATGCTGATACGCAGTATTTT. Filled out from reference TRBV7-3 and TRBJ2-3, the complete variable domain reads GAGVSQTPSNKVTEKGKYVELRCDPISGHTALYWYRQSLGQGPEFLIYFQGTGAADDSGLPNDRFFAVRPEGSVSTLKIQRTERGDSAVYLCASRRIAGDADTQYFGPGTRLTVL.

In regard to this clone: The same CDR3 is also encoded by other DNA sequences in this sample. The rearrangement joins TRBV7-2 to TRBJ2-1; 8 positions match TRBD2. J was trimmed by 1 base and V by 1 base; bases with no gene match: 3. The CDR3 spans 16 residues. Germline loops: CDR1 SGHTA, CDR2 FQGNSA. The chain's CDR3 is CASSLVSGSSYNEQFF. For the CDR3, the DNA is TGTGCCAGCAGCTTAGTGAGCGGGAGTTCCTACAATGAGCAGTTCTTC.

The chain couples TRBV5-4 to TRBJ2-1; a weak D match, TRBD1 (6 bases). Germline V gives CDR1 SGHNT, CDR2 YYREEE (reference sequence). V was shortened by 3 bases and J by 7 bases, with 14 bases between the two germline ends. CDR3 length equals 14 residues. CDR3 sequence (DNA): TGTGCCAGCAGCTGGGGACAAGGTAGGAATGAGCAGTTCTTC. Translated, it gives CASSWGQGRNEQFF.

The gene calls are TRBV13 and TRBJ1-1; D might be TRBD1 (6 bases). Germline assignment: CDR1 PRHDT and CDR2 FYEKMQ (reference sequence). CDR3 length: 17 amino acids. Trimming took 7 bases from V and 4 from J, leaving 25 bases between them. As DNA, the CDR3 is TGTGCCAGCATCCCGAAGGTCCACGAGGGGGGCGCCACTGAAGCTTTCTTT. Translating it yields CASIPKVHEGGATEAFF.

This rearrangement joins TRBV28 to TRBJ2-4; D possibly corresponds to TRBD2 (6 bases). The CDR3 has 14 residues. V was cut by 3 bases and J by 7 bases, with 13 bases left in between. Germline V gene data show CDR1 as MDHEN and CDR2 as SYDVKM. The CDR3 sequence: CASSFSGGVNIQYF. CDR3 DNA sequence: TGTGCCAGCAGTTTTTCTGGCGGGGTCAACATTCAGTACTTC. Full variable domain (rest looked up from reference TRBV28 and TRBJ2-4): DVKVTQSSRYLVKRTGEKVFLECVQDMDHENMFWYRQDPGLGLRLIYFSYDVKMKEKGDIPEGYSVSREKKERFSLILESASTNQTSMYLCASSFSGGVNIQYFGAGTRLSVL.

The V call is TRBV28, the J call TRBJ2-7, with TRBD2 identical over 7 bases. V lost 2 bases, J lost 7 bases, and 5 bases stayed unmatched. The CDR3 sequence is 13 residues long. Germline CDR1 reads MDHEN; CDR2 reads SYDVKM. The CDR3 reads CASSLAGEGEQYF. The CDR3 region has the DNA TGTGCCAGCAGTTTAGCGGGAGAAGGTGAGCAGTACTTC.

The chain is built from TRBV5-1 and TRBJ2-5; possibly TRBD2 for D (5 bases). CDR3 size: 14 residues. V shed 2 bases and J shed 4 bases, with 12 bases lying between them. The germline CDR1 and CDR2 sequences are SGHRS and YFSETQ. As DNA, the CDR3 is TGCGCCAGCAGCTTCGGGATGGGCGGAGAGACCCAGTACTTC. Translated, it gives CASSFGMGGETQYF.

The genes are TRBV5-4 and TRBJ1-1; TRBD1 is a possible D gene (5 bases). V shed 4 bases and J shed 1 base, with 14 bases lying between them. Germline values: CDR1 SGHNT, CDR2 YYREEE (reference sequence). There are 15 residues in the CDR3. The CDR3 is CASSVGPAENTEAFF. CDR3 coding DNA: TGTGCCAGCAGCGTGGGGCCGGCCGAGAACACTGAAGCTTTCTTT. The full variable domain, in which reference TRBV5-4 and TRBJ1-1 provide the parts outside the CDR3, is ETGVTQSPTHLIKTRGQQVTLRCSSQSGHNTVSWYQQALGQGPQFIFQYYREEENGRGNFPPRFSGLQFPNYSSELNVNALELDDSALYLCASSVGPAENTEAFFGQGTRLTVV.

V and J are TRBV4-2 and TRBJ2-1, with 11 bases lining up with TRBD2. Germline V CDR1 and CDR2: LGHNA, YNFKEQ. Trimming at V came to 1 base and at J to 5 bases, leaving 7 bases not matched to a gene. This CDR3 region has 17 residues. CDR3 sequence (DNA): TGTGCCAGCAGCCAAGCCCAGACTAGCGGGATTAACAATGAGCAGTTCTTC. It is translated as CASSQAQTSGINNEQFF.

To note about this clone: Other DNA sequences from this sample encode an identical CDR3 as well. The genes are TRBV7-3 and TRBJ1-2, with 7 bases identical to TRBD1. CDR1 and CDR2 (germline): SGHTA, FQGTGA. The CDR3 totals 13 residues. V shed 5 bases and J 8 bases; nucleotides not matched to a gene: 8. The CDR3 is CASSLRQGSGYTF. CDR3 in DNA: TGTGCCAGCAGCCTACGACAGGGCTCCGGCTACACCTTC.